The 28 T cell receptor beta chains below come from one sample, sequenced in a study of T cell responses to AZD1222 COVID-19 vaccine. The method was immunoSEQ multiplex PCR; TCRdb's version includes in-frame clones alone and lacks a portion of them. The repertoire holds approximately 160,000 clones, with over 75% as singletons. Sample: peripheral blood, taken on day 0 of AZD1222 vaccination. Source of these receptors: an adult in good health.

DNA for the CDR3: TGCGCCAGCAGCGAAACTAGCGGGGGTTCCTACGAGCAGTACTTC. This sequence encodes CASSETSGGSYEQYF. The rearrangement links TRBV5-1 to TRBJ2-7, with TRBD2 matching 11 bases. CDR3 size: 15 residues. The germline V gene has CDR1 SGHRS and CDR2 YFSETQ. V was pared by 4 bases and J by 1 base, with 4 bases of the junction left unmatched.

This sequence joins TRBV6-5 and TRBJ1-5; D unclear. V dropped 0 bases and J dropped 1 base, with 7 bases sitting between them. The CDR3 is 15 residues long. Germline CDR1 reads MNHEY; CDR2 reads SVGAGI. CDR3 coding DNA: TGTGCCAGCAGTTACTCAAGACACAGCAATCAGCCCCAGCATTTT. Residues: CASSYSRHSNQPQHF.

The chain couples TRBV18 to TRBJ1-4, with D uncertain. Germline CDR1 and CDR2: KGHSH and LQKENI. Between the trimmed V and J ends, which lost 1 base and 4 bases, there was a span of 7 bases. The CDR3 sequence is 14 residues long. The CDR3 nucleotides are TGTGCCAGCTCACCACGGGCCTTTAATGAAAAACTGTTTTTT. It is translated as CASSPRAFNEKLFF.

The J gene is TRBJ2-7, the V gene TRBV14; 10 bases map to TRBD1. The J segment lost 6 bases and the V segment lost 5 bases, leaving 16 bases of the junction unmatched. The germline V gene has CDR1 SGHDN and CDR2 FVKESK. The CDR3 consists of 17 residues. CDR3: CASSDYNSGQGFGEQYF. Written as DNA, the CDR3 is TGTGCCAGCAGCGATTATAATTCGGGACAGGGGTTTGGCGAGCAGTACTTC.

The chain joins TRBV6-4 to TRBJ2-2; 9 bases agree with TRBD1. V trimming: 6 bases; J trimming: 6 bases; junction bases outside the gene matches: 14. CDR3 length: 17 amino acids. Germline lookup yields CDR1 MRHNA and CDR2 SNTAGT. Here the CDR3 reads CASRHRDRVFVSGELFF. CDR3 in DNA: TGTGCCAGCAGGCACCGGGACAGGGTTTTCGTTTCCGGGGAGCTGTTTTTT.

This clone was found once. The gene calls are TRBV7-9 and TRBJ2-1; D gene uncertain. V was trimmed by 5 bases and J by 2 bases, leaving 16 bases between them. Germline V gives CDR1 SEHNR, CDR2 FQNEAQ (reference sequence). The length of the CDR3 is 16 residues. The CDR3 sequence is CASSHRLRRPYNEQFF. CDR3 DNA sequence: TGTGCCAGCAGCCATCGGCTCAGGCGTCCCTACAATGAGCAGTTCTTC.

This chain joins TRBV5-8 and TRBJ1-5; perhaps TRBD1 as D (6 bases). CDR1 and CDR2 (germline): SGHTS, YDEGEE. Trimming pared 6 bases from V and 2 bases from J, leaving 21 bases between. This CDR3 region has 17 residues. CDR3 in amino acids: CASNPYTGFRGNQPQHF. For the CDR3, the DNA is TGTGCCAGCAACCCTTATACAGGGTTTCGTGGCAATCAGCCCCAGCATTTT.

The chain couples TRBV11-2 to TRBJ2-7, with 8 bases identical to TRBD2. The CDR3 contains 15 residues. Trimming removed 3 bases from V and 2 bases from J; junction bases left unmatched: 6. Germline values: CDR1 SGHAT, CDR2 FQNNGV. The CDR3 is CASSFLAGGPYEQYF. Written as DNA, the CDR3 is TGTGCCAGCAGCTTCCTTGCGGGGGGACCCTACGAGCAGTACTTC.

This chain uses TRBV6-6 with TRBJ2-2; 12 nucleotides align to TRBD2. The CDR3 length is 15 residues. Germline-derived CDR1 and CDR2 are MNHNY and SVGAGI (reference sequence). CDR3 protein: CAPQGLAGLTGELFF. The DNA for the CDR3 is TGTGCGCCTCAGGGACTAGCGGGTCTCACCGGGGAGCTGTTTTTT.

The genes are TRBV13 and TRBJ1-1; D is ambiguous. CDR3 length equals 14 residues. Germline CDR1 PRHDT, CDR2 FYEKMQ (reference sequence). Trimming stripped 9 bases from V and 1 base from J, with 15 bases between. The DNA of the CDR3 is TGTGCCAGTGAACGAGGCTTCGGGAACACTGAAGCTTTCTTT. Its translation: CASERGFGNTEAFF.

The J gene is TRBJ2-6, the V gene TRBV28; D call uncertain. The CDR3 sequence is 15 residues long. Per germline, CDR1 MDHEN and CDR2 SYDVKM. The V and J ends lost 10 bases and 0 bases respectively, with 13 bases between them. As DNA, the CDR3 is TGTGCCATCTCGGACGGCCGCTCTGGGGCCAACGTCCTGACTTTC. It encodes CAISDGRSGANVLTF.

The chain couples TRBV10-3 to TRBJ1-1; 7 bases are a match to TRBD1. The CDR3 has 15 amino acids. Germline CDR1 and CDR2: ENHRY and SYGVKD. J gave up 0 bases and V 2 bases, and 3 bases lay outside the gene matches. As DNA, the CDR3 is TGTGCCATCAGTGAGGTCAGGGGGGTGAACACTGAAGCTTTCTTT. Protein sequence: CAISEVRGVNTEAFF.

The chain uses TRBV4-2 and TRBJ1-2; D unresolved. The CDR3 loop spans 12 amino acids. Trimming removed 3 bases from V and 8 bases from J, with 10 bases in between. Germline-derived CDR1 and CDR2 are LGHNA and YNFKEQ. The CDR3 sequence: CASSQEEYGYTF. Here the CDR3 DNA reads TGTGCCAGCAGCCAGGAAGAATACGGCTACACCTTC.

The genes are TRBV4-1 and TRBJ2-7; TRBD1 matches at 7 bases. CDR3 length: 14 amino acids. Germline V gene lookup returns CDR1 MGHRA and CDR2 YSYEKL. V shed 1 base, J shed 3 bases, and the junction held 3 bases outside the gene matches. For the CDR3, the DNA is TGCGCCAGCAGCCAAGGGGCAGGGGGCTACGAGCAGTACTTC. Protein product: CASSQGAGGYEQYF.

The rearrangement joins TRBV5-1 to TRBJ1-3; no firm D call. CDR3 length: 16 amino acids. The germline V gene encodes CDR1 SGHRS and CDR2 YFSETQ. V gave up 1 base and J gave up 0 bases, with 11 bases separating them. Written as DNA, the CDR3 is TGCGCCAGCAGCTTGCTAGACACAAACTCTGGAAACACCATATATTTT. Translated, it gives CASSLLDTNSGNTIYF.

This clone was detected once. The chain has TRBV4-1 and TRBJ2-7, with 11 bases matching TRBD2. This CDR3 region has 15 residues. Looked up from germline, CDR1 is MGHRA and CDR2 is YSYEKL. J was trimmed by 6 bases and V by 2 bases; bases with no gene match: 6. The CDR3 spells CASSQPTSGAPEQYF. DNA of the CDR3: TGCGCCAGCAGCCAACCGACTAGCGGGGCCCCCGAGCAGTACTTC.

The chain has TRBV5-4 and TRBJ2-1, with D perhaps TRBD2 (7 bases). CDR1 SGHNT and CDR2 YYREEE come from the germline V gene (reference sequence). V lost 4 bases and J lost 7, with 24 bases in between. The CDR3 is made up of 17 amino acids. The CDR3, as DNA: TGTGCCAGCAGCCCGGATCTCGCGGGGGCGCGGAGGAATGAGCAGTTCTTC. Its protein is CASSPDLAGARRNEQFF.

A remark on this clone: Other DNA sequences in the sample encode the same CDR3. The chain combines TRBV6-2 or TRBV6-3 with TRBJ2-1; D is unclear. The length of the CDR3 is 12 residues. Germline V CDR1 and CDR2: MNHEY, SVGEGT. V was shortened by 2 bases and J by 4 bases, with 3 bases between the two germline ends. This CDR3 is CASSYSYNEQFF. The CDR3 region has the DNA TGTGCCAGCAGTTACAGTTACAATGAGCAGTTCTTC.

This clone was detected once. This CDR3 is CASSIQTSETQYF. For the CDR3, the DNA is TGTGCCAGTAGTATACAAACCTCAGAGACCCAGTACTTC. This chain links TRBV19 with TRBJ2-5; D unclear. Between the trimmed V and J ends, which lost 2 bases and 4 bases, there was a span of 8 bases. Germline V gene sequence: CDR1 LNHDA, CDR2 SQIVND (reference sequence). This CDR3 has 13 residues. The full variable domain, completed using reference TRBV19 and TRBJ2-5, is DGGITQSPKYLFRKEGQNVTLSCEQNLNHDAMYWYRQDPGQGLRLIYYSQIVNDFQKGDIAEGYSVSREKKESFPLTVTSAQKNPTAFYLCASSIQTSETQYFGPGTRLLVL.

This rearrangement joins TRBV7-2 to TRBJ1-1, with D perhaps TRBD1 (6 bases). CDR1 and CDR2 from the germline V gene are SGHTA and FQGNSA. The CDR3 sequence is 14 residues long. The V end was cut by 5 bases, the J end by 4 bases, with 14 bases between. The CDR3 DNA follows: TGTGCCAGCAGCCCCAGGGGAGGGACCACTGAAGCTTTCTTT. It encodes CASSPRGGTTEAFF.

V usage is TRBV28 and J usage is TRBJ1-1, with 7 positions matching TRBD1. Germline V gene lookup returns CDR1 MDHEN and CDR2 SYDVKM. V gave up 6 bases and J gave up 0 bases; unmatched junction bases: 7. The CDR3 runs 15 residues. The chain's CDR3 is CASRKPTGLNTEAFF. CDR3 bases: TGTGCCAGCAGAAAACCGACAGGGCTGAACACTGAAGCTTTCTTT.

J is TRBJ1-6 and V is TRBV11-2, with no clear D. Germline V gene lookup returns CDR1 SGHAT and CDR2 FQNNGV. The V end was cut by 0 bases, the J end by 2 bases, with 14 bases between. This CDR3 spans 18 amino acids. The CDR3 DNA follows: TGTGCCAGCAGCTTAGAAGGCAGGCGTGCAGCCTATAATTCACCCCTCCACTTT. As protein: CASSLEGRRAAYNSPLHF.

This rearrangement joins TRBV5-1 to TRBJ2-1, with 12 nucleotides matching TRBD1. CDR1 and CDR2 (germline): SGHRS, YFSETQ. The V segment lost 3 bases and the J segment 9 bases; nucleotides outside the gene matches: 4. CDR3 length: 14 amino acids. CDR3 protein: CASSWGQGAGEQFF. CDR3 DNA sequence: TGCGCCAGCAGCTGGGGACAGGGGGCCGGTGAGCAGTTCTTC. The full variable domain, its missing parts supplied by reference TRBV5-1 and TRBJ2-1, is KAGVTQTPRYLIKTRGQQVTLSCSPISGHRSVSWYQQTPGQGLQFLFEYFSETQRNKGNFPGRFSGRQFSNSRSEMNVSTLELGDSALYLCASSWGQGAGEQFFGPGTRLTVL.

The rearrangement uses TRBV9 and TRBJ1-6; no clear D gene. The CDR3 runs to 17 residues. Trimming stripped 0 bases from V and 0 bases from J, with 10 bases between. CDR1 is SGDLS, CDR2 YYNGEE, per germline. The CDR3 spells CASSVGGFSSYNSPLHF. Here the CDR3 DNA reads TGTGCCAGCAGCGTAGGGGGATTTAGCTCCTATAATTCACCCCTCCACTTT.

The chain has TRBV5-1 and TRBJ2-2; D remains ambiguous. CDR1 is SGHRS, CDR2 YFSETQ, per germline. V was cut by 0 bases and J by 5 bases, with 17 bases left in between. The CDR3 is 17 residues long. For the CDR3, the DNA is TGCGCCAGCAGCTTGGGGACGAATATCAAGGTGACCGGGGAGCTGTTTTTT. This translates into CASSLGTNIKVTGELFF. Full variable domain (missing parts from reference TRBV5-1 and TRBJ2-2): KAGVTQTPRYLIKTRGQQVTLSCSPISGHRSVSWYQQTPGQGLQFLFEYFSETQRNKGNFPGRFSGRQFSNSRSEMNVSTLELGDSALYLCASSLGTNIKVTGELFFGEGSRLTVL.

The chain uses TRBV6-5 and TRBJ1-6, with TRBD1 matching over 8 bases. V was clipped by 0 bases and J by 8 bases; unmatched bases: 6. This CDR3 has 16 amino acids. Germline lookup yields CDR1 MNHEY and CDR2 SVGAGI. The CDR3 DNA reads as TGTGCCAGCAGTTACTCGAGCGACAGGGGATATTCACCCCTCCACTTT. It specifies CASSYSSDRGYSPLHF.

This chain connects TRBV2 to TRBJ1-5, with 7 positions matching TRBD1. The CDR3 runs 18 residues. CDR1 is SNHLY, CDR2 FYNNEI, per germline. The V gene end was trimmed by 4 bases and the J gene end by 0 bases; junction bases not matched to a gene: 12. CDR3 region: CASSVSWDSIFSNQPQHF. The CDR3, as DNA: TGTGCCAGCAGTGTTAGCTGGGACAGTATTTTTAGCAATCAGCCCCAGCATTTT.

The CDR3 loop reads CASSTRGSNQPQHF. CDR3 nucleotides: TGTGCCAGCAGTACCCGGGGAAGCAATCAGCCCCAGCATTTT. The chain couples TRBV28 to TRBJ1-5; D is unresolved. The germline V and J ends were trimmed by 5 bases and 1 base, with 9 bases remaining between them. Germline loops: CDR1 MDHEN, CDR2 SYDVKM. The CDR3 has 14 amino acids.